This T cell receptor (beta chain) was identified during a study of blood T cell repertoires in COVID-19. Some clones are missing from TCRdb's copy, which holds only in-frame ones; the method was immunoSEQ multiplex PCR. The table includes over 130,000 clones, about 91% detected once. The CDR3 is made up of 15 amino acids. V lost 0 bases, J lost 6 bases, and 7 bases stayed unmatched. Germline V gene data show CDR1 as WSHSY and CDR2 as SAAADI. The sample consisted of peripheral blood. The gene calls are TRBV10-2 and TRBJ1-2; 7 bases are shared with TRBD1. The receptor comes from a human donor in a cohort sampled during active COVID-19. This CDR3 is CASSESRTGGDGYTF. The DNA for the CDR3 is TGCGCCAGCAGTGAGTCGAGGACAGGCGGGGATGGCTACACCTTC.